Described below is a single T cell receptor beta chain sequence and its context. Antigen: not known. The data were obtained in a study of shared clonotypes between healthy human individuals. Turning to the study itself: Plates per donor: three CD4 naive, three CD4 memory, two CD8 naive, one CD8 memory. Overall study findings and caveats: Clonotypes which were not shared had lower generation probabilities than clonotypes that all four donors shared.

This CDR3 comprises 18 residues. Deletions cut 8 bases from V and 1 base from J, with 24 bases between. Germline assignment: CDR1 MDHEN and CDR2 SYDVKM. Genomic DNA (from each subset) was split evenly across several immunoSEQ plates. Sequenced by immunoSEQ multiplex PCR; TCRdb stores in-frame clones only, minus some. The table records 1.5 million to 2.5 million clones, about 94% of them present only once. Naive CD8 cells were CD45RO-negative, positively selected for CCR7, excluding terminally differentiated effector memory CD45RA+ cells. The sample was naive CD8+ T cells sorted from blood. The chain uses TRBV28 and TRBJ1-3; tentative D call: TRBD1 (5 bases). The TCR comes from a man in his late teens or twenties in good health. In DNA form, the CDR3 reads TGTGCCAGCCGGATATCAGGTCTAGACAGTAGGTCTGGAAACACCATATATTTT. Protein sequence: CASRISGLDSRSGNTIYF.